The 3 T cell receptor beta chains presented below share a single source sample, sequenced in a study of blood T cell repertoires in COVID-19. Sequencing used immunoSEQ multiplex PCR; TCRdb keeps in-frame clones, though not all of them. Seen here are about 130,000 clones, 80% to 95% observed once, and the top ten hold just over 2%. What was sequenced was peripheral blood. The receptors come from a man aged 50 to 59 with COVID-19, enrolled during active disease.

V usage is TRBV11-3 and J usage is TRBJ2-3; D uncertain. Germline V gene sequence: CDR1 SGHNT, CDR2 YENEEA. V lost 2 bases and J 6 bases, leaving 9 bases between the germline ends. The CDR3 totals 13 residues. This chain's CDR3 is CASSLTLHDTQYF. As DNA, the CDR3 is TGTGCCAGCAGCTTAACTTTGCACGATACGCAGTATTTT.

The chain couples TRBV9 to TRBJ2-5; possibly TRBD2 for D (5 bases). The germline V gene encodes CDR1 SGDLS and CDR2 YYNGEE. CDR3 length: 15 residues. V was shortened by 2 bases and J by 2 bases, with 13 bases between the two germline ends. The CDR3 region is CASSVAARAQETQYF. As DNA, the CDR3 is TGTGCCAGCAGCGTTGCGGCGCGGGCACAAGAGACCCAGTACTTC.

This chain's CDR3 is CATTSGYNEQFF. The CDR3 DNA sequence: TGTGCCACTACTAGCGGCTACAATGAGCAGTTCTTC. This chain links TRBV24-1 with TRBJ2-1, with 8 bases matching TRBD2. With V trimmed by 10 bases and J by 3 bases, 1 base remained unmatched. The CDR3 covers 12 residues. Germline V lookup: CDR1 KGHDR, CDR2 SFDVKD.